This is a list of T cell receptor beta chains from one sample in a study of early T cells in non-severe SARS-CoV-2 infection. TCRdb passed the 5' RACE reads through MiXCR, listing each CDR3 protein once. The sample contains tens of thousands of distinct CDR3 sequences, around 8.4% of which appear only once. The sequenced material came from whole blood. These receptors all stem from an adult who was a healthcare worker with PCR-confirmed SARS-CoV-2 infection or an uninfected control (not recorded which). The CDR3 runs from the conserved cysteine through the conserved F or W. D genes are given only for firm matches. For some rows the clone size is stated as once, few or many, or as a class when expanded; others skip it.

v_call	d_call	j_call	clone_size	cdr3_nt	cdr3_aa
TRBV29-1	-	TRBJ1-1	few	TGCAGCGCGCCCCTTACAGGGAACACTGAAGCTTTCTTT	CSAPLTGNTEAFF
TRBV5-1	-	TRBJ1-1	many	TGCGCCAGCAGCCCGGTTGGGACGCACACTGAAGCTTTCTTT	CASSPVGTHTEAFF
TRBV7-9	-	TRBJ1-4	-	TGTGCCAGCGGGCCGCGGACGACTAATGAAAAACTGTTTTTT	CASGPRTTNEKLFF
TRBV25-1	-	TRBJ1-2	-	TGTGCCAGCAGTCCCCCTGGGGGTAGCTATGGCTACACCTTC	CASSPPGGSYGYTF
TRBV14	TRBD1	TRBJ2-1	many	TGTGCCAGCAGTCCGAACAGGGGTGAGCAGTTCTTC	CASSPNRGEQFF
TRBV30	TRBD1	TRBJ1-1	many	TGTGCCTGGATAACCACTTACAGGGGGTACACTGAAGCTTTCTTT	CAWITTYRGYTEAFF
TRBV27	-	TRBJ2-3	few	TGTGCCAGCAGTTTAAGGCTAGACACAGATACGCAGTATTTT	CASSLRLDTDTQYF
TRBV27	-	TRBJ2-7	-	TGTGCCAGCAGACTAACCGTAACCTACGAGCAGTACTTC	CASRLTVTYEQYF
TRBV10-2	-	TRBJ2-2	few	TGCGCCAGCTCGAACATTAGGGTGGCGAACACCGGGGAGCTGTTTTTT	CASSNIRVANTGELFF
TRBV6-6	-	TRBJ2-3	many	TGTGCCAGCAGTTACTCCCCTAGCACAGATACGCAGTATTTT	CASSYSPSTDTQYF
TRBV3-1	-	TRBJ1-1	many	TGTGCCAGCAGCCCGTCAGGGGCGAACACTGAAGCTTTCTTT	CASSPSGANTEAFF
TRBV7-9	-	TRBJ1-2	many	TGTGCCAGCAGCTTAGGTACCCGGGCGTCGGGCTACACCTTC	CASSLGTRASGYTF